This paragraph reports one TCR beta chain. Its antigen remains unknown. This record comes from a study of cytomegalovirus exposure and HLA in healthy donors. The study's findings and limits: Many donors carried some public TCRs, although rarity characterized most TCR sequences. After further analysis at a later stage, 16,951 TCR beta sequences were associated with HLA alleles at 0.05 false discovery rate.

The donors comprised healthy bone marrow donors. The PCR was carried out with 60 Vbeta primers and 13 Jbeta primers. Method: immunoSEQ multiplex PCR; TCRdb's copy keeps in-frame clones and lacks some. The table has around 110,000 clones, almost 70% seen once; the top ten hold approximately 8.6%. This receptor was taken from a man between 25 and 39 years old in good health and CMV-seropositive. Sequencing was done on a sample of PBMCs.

In DNA, the CDR3 is TGTGCCAGCAGCCCCTTGGCGGGAGGAGGAGGCAATGAGCAGTTCTTC. Translated: CASSPLAGGGGNEQFF. This chain links TRBV9 with TRBJ2-1, with 8 bases fitting TRBD2. The CDR3 runs 16 residues. The V gene end was trimmed by 4 bases and the J gene end by 6 bases; junction bases not matched to a gene: 12. Germline-derived CDR1 and CDR2 are SGDLS and YYNGEE.